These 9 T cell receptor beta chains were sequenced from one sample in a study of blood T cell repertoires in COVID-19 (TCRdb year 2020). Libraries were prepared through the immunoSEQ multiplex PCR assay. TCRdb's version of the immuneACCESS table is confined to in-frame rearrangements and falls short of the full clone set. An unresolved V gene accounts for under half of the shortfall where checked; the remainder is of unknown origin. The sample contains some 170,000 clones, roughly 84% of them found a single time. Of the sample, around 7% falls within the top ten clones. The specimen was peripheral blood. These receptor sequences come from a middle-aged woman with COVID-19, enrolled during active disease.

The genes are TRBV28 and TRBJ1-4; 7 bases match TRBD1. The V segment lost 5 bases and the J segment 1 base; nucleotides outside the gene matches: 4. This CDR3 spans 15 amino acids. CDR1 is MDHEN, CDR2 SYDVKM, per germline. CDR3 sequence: CASSVGGGTNEKLFF. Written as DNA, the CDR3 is TGTGCCAGCAGTGTAGGGGGCGGAACTAATGAAAAACTGTTTTTT.

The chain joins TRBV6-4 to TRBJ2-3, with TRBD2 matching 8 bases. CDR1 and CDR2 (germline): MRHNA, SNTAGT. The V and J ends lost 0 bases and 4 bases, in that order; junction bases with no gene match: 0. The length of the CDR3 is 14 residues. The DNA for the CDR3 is TGTGCCAGCAGTGACTCTAGCGGGGCAGATACGCAGTATTTT. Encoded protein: CASSDSSGADTQYF.

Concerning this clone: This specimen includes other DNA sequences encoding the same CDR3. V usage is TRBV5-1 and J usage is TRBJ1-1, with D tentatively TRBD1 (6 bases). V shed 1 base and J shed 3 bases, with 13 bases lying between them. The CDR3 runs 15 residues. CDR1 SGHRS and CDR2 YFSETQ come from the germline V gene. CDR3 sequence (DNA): TGCGCCAGCAGCTTGATTACAGGGAGCGACACTGAAGCTTTCTTT. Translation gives CASSLITGSDTEAFF.

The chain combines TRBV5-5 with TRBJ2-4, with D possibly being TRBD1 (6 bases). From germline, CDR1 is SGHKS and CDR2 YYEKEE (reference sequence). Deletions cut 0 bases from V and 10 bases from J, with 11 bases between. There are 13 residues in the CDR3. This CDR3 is CASSLDRARIQYF. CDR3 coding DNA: TGTGCCAGCAGCTTGGACAGGGCTCGGATTCAGTACTTC.

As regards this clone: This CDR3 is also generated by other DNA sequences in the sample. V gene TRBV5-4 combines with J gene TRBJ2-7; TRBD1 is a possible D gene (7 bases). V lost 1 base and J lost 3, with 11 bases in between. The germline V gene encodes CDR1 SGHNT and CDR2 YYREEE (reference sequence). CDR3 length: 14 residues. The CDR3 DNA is TGTGCCAGCAGCTTGCCAGGGGGGCTCTACGAGCAGTACTTC. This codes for CASSLPGGLYEQYF.

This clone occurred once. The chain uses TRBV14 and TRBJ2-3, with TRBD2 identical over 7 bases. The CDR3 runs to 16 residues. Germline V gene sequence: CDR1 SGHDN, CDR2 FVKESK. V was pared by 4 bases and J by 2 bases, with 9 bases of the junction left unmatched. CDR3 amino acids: CASSPPRRENTDTQYF. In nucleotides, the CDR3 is TGTGCCAGCAGCCCCCCCAGGCGGGAGAACACAGATACGCAGTATTTT.

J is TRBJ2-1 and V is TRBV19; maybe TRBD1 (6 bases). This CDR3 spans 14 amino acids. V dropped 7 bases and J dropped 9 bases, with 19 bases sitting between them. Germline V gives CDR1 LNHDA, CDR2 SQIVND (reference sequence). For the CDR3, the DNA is TGTGCCAGTAAGAGGGGGAGTGGTGAAGGTGAGCAGTTCTTC. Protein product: CASKRGSGEGEQFF.

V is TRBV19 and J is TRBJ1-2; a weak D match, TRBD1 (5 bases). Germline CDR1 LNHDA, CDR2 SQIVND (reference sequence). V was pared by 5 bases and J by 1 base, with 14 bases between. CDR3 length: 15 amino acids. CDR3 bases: TGTGCCAGTAGTGACCAAAGGGGCCTTAACTATGGCTACACCTTC. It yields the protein CASSDQRGLNYGYTF. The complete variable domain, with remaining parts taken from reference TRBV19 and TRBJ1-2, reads DGGITQSPKYLFRKEGQNVTLSCEQNLNHDAMYWYRQDPGQGLRLIYYSQIVNDFQKGDIAEGYSVSREKKESFPLTVTSAQKNPTAFYLCASSDQRGLNYGYTFGSGTRLTVV.

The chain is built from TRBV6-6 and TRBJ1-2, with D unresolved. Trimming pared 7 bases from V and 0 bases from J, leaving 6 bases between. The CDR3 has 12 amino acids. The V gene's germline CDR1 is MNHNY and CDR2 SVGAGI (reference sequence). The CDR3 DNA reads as TGTGCCAGCATGGCCCCTAACTATGGCTACACCTTC. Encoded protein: CASMAPNYGYTF.